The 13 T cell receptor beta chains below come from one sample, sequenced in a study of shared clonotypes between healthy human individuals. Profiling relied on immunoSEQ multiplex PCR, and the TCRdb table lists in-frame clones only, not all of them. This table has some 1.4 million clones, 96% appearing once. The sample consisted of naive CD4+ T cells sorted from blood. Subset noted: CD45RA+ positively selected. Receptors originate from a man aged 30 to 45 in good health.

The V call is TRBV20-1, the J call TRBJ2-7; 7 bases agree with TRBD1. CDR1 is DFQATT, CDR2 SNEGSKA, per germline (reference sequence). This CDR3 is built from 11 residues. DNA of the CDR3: TGCAGCGCCAGGGGGTTCAACGAGCAGTACTTC. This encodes CSARGFNEQYF.

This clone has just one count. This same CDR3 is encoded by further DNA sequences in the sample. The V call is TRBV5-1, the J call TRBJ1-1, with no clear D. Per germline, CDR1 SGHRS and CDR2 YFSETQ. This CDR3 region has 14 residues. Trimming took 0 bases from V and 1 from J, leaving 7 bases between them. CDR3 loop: CASSLDSANTEAFF. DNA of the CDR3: TGCGCCAGCAGCTTGGATTCAGCGAACACTGAAGCTTTCTTT.

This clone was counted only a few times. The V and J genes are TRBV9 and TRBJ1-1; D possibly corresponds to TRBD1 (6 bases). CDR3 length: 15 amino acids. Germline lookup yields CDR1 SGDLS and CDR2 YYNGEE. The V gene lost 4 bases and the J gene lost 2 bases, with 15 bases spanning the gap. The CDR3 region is CASSPRTALNTEAFF. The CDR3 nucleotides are TGTGCCAGCAGCCCCCGGACAGCCCTTAACACTGAAGCTTTCTTT.

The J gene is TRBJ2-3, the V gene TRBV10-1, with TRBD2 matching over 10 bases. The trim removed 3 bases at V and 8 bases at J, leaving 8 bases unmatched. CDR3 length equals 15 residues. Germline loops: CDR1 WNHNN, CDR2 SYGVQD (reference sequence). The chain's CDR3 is CASSDIRSGRVTQYF. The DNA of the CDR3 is TGCGCCAGCAGTGATATCCGGAGCGGGAGGGTTACGCAGTATTTT.

The CDR3 nucleotides read TGCGCCAGCAGCCGCTACCTTGAGATGAACACTGAAGCTTTCTTT. Amino acids: CASSRYLEMNTEAFF. This chain joins TRBV4-1 and TRBJ1-1; no clear D. CDR1 is MGHRA and CDR2 is YSYEKL in the germline V gene. Trimming pared 4 bases from V and 0 bases from J, leaving 12 bases between. The CDR3 runs to 15 residues.

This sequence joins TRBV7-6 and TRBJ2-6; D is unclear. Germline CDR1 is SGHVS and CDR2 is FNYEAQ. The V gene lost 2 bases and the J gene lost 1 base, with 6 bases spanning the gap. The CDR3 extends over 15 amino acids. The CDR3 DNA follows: TGTGCCAGCAGCTTAAGTGCGTCTGGGGCCAACGTCCTGACTTTC. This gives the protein CASSLSASGANVLTF.

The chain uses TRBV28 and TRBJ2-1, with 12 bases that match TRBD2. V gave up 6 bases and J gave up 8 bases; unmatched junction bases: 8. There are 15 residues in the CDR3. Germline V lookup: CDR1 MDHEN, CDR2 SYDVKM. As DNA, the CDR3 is TGTGCCAGCAGCTTTGCCGGGACTAGCGGGTATGAGCAGTTCTTC. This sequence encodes CASSFAGTSGYEQFF.

CDR3 in amino acids: CASSYGVSPTNEKLFF. The CDR3 DNA reads as TGTGCCAGCAGCTACGGGGTTTCTCCGACTAATGAAAAACTGTTTTTT. This sequence joins TRBV7-9 and TRBJ1-4, with D unclear. Trimming removed 4 bases at V and 2 bases at J, with 14 bases between. The germline V gene encodes CDR1 SEHNR and CDR2 FQNEAQ (reference sequence). The CDR3 covers 16 residues. The full variable domain, with the rest looked up from reference TRBV7-9 and TRBJ1-4, is DTGVSQNPRHKITKRGQNVTFRCDPISEHNRLYWYRQTLGQGPEFLTYFQNEAQLEKSRLLSDRFSAERPKGSFSTLEIQRTEQGDSAMYLCASSYGVSPTNEKLFFGSGTQLSVL.

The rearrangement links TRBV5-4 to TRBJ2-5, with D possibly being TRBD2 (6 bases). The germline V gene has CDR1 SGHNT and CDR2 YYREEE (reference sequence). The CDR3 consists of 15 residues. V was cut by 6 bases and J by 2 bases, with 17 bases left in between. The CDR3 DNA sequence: TGTGCCAGCAACAAGGGACTCCTGCGTCAAGAGACCCAGTACTTC. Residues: CASNKGLLRQETQYF. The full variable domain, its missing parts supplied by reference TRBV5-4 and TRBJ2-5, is ETGVTQSPTHLIKTRGQQVTLRCSSQSGHNTVSWYQQALGQGPQFIFQYYREEENGRGNFPPRFSGLQFPNYSSELNVNALELDDSALYLCASNKGLLRQETQYFGPGTRLLVL.

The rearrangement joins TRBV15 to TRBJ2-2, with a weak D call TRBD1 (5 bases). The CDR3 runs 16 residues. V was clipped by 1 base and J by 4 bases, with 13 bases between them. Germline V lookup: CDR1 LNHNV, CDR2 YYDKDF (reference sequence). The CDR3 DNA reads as TGTGCCACCAGCAGAGGCGTGACAGAGCGCACCGGGGAGCTGTTTTTT. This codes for CATSRGVTERTGELFF. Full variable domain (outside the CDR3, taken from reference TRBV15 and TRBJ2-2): DAMVIQNPRYQVTQFGKPVTLSCSQTLNHNVMYWYQQKSSQAPKLLFHYYDKDFNNEADTPDNFQSRRPNTSFCFLDIRSPGLGDTAMYLCATSRGVTERTGELFFGEGSRLTVL.

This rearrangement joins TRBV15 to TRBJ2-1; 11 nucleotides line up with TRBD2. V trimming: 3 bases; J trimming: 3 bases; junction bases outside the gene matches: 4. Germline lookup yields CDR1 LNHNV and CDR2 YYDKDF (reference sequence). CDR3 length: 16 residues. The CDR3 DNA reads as TGTGCCACCAGCAGCTCCGGGACTAGCGGCTACAATGAGCAGTTCTTC. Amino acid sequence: CATSSSGTSGYNEQFF.

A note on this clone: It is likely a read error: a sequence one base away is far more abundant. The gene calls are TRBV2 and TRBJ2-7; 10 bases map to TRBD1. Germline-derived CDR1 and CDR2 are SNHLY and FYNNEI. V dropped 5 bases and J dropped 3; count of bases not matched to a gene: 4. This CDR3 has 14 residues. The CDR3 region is CASSTGTGDYEQYF. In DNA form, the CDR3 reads TGTGCCAGCAGTACCGGGACAGGGGACTACGAGCAGTACTTC.

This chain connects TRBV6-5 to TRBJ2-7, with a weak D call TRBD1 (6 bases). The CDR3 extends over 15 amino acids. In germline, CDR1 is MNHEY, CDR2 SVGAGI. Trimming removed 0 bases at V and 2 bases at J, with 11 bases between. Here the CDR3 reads CASSYSQGKAYEQYF. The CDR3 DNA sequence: TGTGCCAGCAGTTACTCGCAGGGGAAGGCCTACGAGCAGTACTTC.